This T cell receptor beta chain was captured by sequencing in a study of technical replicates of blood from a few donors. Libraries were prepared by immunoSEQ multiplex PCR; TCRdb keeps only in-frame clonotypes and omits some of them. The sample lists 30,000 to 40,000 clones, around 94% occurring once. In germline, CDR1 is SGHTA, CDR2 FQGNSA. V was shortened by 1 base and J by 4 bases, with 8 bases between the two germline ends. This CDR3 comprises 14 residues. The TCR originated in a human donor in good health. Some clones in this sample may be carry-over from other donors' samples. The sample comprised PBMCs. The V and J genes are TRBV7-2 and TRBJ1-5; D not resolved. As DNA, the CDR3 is TGTGCCAGCAGCTTAGTCGAGGTAAATCAGCCCCAGCATTTT. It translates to CASSLVEVNQPQHF.